This entry lists 8 T cell receptor beta chains sequenced from one sample in a study of blood T cell repertoires in COVID-19. Generated by immunoSEQ multiplex PCR, the TCRdb table keeps only in-frame clones and is missing some. The sample holds over 200,000 clones; 88% are singletons and the top ten take about 1%. Sequencing was carried out using peripheral blood. These TCRs come from a woman aged 40 to 50 who had recovered from COVID-19.

The table lists this clone with a few counts. The gene calls are TRBV21-1 and TRBJ1-6. TRBV21-1 is classified as a pseudogene. The length of the CDR3 is 15 residues. The CDR3 reads CASSGSWRRNSPLHF. CDR3 DNA sequence: TGTGCCAGCAGCGGGAGTTGGAGGCGCAATTCACCCCTCCACTTT.

This chain joins TRBV7-2 and TRBJ2-7; no reliable D call. V gave up 5 bases and J gave up 3 bases, with 5 bases separating them. Germline CDR1 is SGHTA and CDR2 is FQGNSA. There are 11 residues in the CDR3. CDR3 nucleotides: TGTGCCAGCAGCAACAGCTACGAGCAGTACTTC. It is translated as CASSNSYEQYF.

The chain employs TRBV9 and TRBJ2-3; 10 bases map to TRBD2. Losses at the gene ends were 4 bases for V and 6 bases for J; bases not matched to a gene: 14. This CDR3 contains 17 residues. Germline loops: CDR1 SGDLS, CDR2 YYNGEE. CDR3 nucleotides: TGTGCCAGCAGCCCCCGGGGAGGGAAGACTAGCGGGGATACGCAGTATTTT. Its protein product is CASSPRGGKTSGDTQYF.

The chain recombines TRBV7-9 with TRBJ1-6, with 9 bases that match TRBD1. Germline V CDR1 and CDR2: SEHNR, FQNEAQ (reference sequence). The CDR3 has 15 residues. Trimming at V came to 5 bases and at J to 5 bases, leaving 4 bases not matched to a gene. CDR3 sequence: CASSPGQGNNSPLHF. The CDR3 DNA follows: TGTGCCAGCAGCCCCGGACAGGGGAATAATTCACCCCTCCACTTT.

This chain joins TRBV30 and TRBJ2-1, with D possibly matching TRBD2 (6 bases). In germline, CDR1 is GTSNPN, CDR2 SVGIG (reference sequence). V gave up 6 bases and J gave up 8 bases, with 14 bases separating them. The CDR3 runs to 12 residues. The CDR3 region is CACRGSGDEQFF. DNA of the CDR3: TGTGCCTGCCGGGGGTCGGGCGATGAGCAGTTCTTC.

J is TRBJ2-1 and V is TRBV7-3; unclear D gene. From germline, CDR1 is SGHTA and CDR2 FQGTGA. Trimming took 2 bases from V and 5 from J, leaving 7 bases between them. This CDR3 has 13 residues. The DNA for the CDR3 is TGTGCCAGCAGCTTAGGGCAGAACAATGAGCAGTTCTTC. This encodes CASSLGQNNEQFF.

V gene TRBV5-1 combines with J gene TRBJ1-2; 8 nucleotides align to TRBD1. The junction had 14 bases not matched to a gene; V was cut back by 0 bases and J by 4 bases. From germline, CDR1 is SGHRS and CDR2 YFSETQ. The CDR3 runs 18 residues. The CDR3 here is CASSLAGTGTTLAYGYTF. The CDR3 coding sequence is TGCGCCAGCAGCTTGGCCGGGACAGGTACTACCTTAGCCTATGGCTACACCTTC.

The chain joins TRBV7-8 to TRBJ1-3; possibly TRBD1 for D (6 bases). The V gene's germline CDR1 is SGHVS and CDR2 FQNEAQ. CDR3 length: 17 residues. Trimming removed 5 bases at V and 0 bases at J, with 17 bases between. The CDR3 reads CASSPLIQGASGNTIYF. CDR3 nucleotides: TGTGCCAGCAGCCCGCTAATACAGGGCGCCTCTGGAAACACCATATATTTT.